Presented here are 15 T cell receptor beta chains from one specimen sequenced in a study of blood T cell repertoires in COVID-19. Sequencing was performed with immunoSEQ multiplex PCR; in TCRdb, only in-frame clones are kept and a portion is missing. Seen here are about 290,000 clones, roughly nine tenths observed once, and the top ten hold 11%. Sequencing was done on a sample of peripheral blood. Receptors originate from a woman aged 25 to 39 with COVID-19, enrolled during active disease.

J is TRBJ2-5 and V is TRBV19; D perhaps matches TRBD1 (6 bases). The CDR3 sequence is 17 residues long. Per germline, CDR1 LNHDA and CDR2 SQIVND (reference sequence). Trimming took off 0 bases at V and 3 bases at J, with 17 bases between the two ends. This CDR3 reads CASSIDGLRDIEETQYF. For the CDR3, the DNA is TGTGCCAGTAGTATAGACGGACTCCGGGACATAGAAGAGACCCAGTACTTC. The full variable domain, completed using reference TRBV19 and TRBJ2-5, is DGGITQSPKYLFRKEGQNVTLSCEQNLNHDAMYWYRQDPGQGLRLIYYSQIVNDFQKGDIAEGYSVSREKKESFPLTVTSAQKNPTAFYLCASSIDGLRDIEETQYFGPGTRLLVL.

The genes are TRBV2 and TRBJ1-3; a possible D gene is TRBD1 (5 bases). Germline V gives CDR1 SNHLY, CDR2 FYNNEI. Trimming shortened V by 10 bases and J by 3 bases, and 13 bases separated the two germline ends. The CDR3 totals 13 residues. CDR3 sequence reads: CATSGLSGNTIYF. In DNA, the CDR3 is TGTGCCACCTCAGGGTTGAGTGGAAACACCATATATTTT.

The chain combines TRBV7-9 with TRBJ1-4; 8 bases agree with TRBD1. The germline gives CDR1 SEHNR, CDR2 FQNEAQ (reference sequence). The CDR3 runs to 16 residues. Losses at the gene ends were 4 bases for V and 6 bases for J; bases not matched to a gene: 10. This CDR3 reads CASSSTQGARDEKLFF. Here the CDR3 DNA reads TGTGCCAGCAGCTCAACGCAGGGGGCGCGGGATGAAAAACTGTTTTTT. Variable domain in full (rest from reference TRBV7-9 and TRBJ1-4): DTGVSQNPRHKITKRGQNVTFRCDPISEHNRLYWYRQTLGQGPEFLTYFQNEAQLEKSRLLSDRFSAERPKGSFSTLEIQRTEQGDSAMYLCASSSTQGARDEKLFFGSGTQLSVL.

DNA for the CDR3: TGTGCCATCAGCGGGGACACCAATGAGCAGTTCTTC. This gives the protein CAISGDTNEQFF. The chain couples TRBV10-3 to TRBJ2-1, with D perhaps matching TRBD1 (6 bases). The CDR3 has 12 amino acids. V lost 6 bases to trimming and J lost 6 bases, with 9 bases between them. Germline V lookup: CDR1 ENHRY, CDR2 SYGVKD.

The chain carries TRBV5-1 and TRBJ1-1; 7 bases align to TRBD1. The J segment lost 5 bases and the V segment lost 0 bases, leaving 4 bases of the junction unmatched. The CDR3 spans 14 residues. CDR1 SGHRS and CDR2 YFSETQ come from the germline V gene. CDR3 amino acids: CASSLEGGWTEAFF. The CDR3 DNA reads as TGCGCCAGCAGCTTGGAAGGGGGCTGGACTGAAGCTTTCTTT.

V and J are TRBV5-4 and TRBJ1-2; maybe TRBD1 (6 bases). Germline values: CDR1 SGHNT, CDR2 YYREEE (reference sequence). The CDR3 extends over 16 amino acids. Between the trimmed V and J ends, which lost 0 bases and 8 bases, there was a span of 20 bases. The CDR3 nucleotides are TGTGCCAGCAGCTTGGCGGTACAGGGAACTTACGCAGGCTACACCTTC. This codes for CASSLAVQGTYAGYTF.

Here the CDR3 reads CASSFHNQPQHF. In DNA, the CDR3 is TGTGCCAGCAGTTTCCACAATCAGCCCCAGCATTTT. V gene TRBV27 combines with J gene TRBJ1-5; no firm D call. Looked up from germline, CDR1 is MNHEY and CDR2 is SMNVEV (reference sequence). This CDR3 region has 12 residues. V was clipped by 3 bases and J by 3 bases, with 3 bases between them.

The chain carries TRBV10-3 and TRBJ2-3; 9 bases are shared with TRBD2. V lost 0 bases and J lost 3; bases outside the gene matches: 7. The CDR3 is 17 amino acids. The germline gives CDR1 ENHRY, CDR2 SYGVKD. This CDR3 reads CAISESRSSGETDTQYF. The CDR3 nucleotides are TGTGCCATCAGTGAGTCGAGATCTAGCGGGGAAACAGATACGCAGTATTTT.

The genes are TRBV6-1 and TRBJ1-2, with D perhaps TRBD1 (6 bases). Germline CDR1 is MNHNS and CDR2 is SASEGT. There are 14 residues in the CDR3. The V end lost 1 base, the J end lost 2 bases, and 8 bases lay between the germline ends. CDR3 amino acids: CASSEERGNYGYTF. In nucleotides, the CDR3 is TGTGCCAGCAGTGAAGAAAGGGGGAACTATGGCTACACCTTC.

The chain employs TRBV29-1 and TRBJ2-3; D gene ambiguous. CDR1 and CDR2 from the germline V gene are SQVTM and ANQGSEA. V lost 7 bases and J 6 bases, leaving 11 bases between the germline ends. This CDR3 is built from 11 residues. CDR3 sequence reads: CSGVDWDTQYF. DNA for the CDR3: TGCAGCGGCGTTGATTGGGATACGCAGTATTTT.

Of note for this clone: Other DNA sequences within the sample encode an identical CDR3. This rearrangement joins TRBV6-5 to TRBJ2-7; D might be TRBD1 (5 bases). CDR3 length: 11 residues. Trimming removed 2 bases at V and 6 bases at J, with 5 bases between. The germline gives CDR1 MNHEY, CDR2 SVGAGI. The CDR3 bases are TGTGCCAGCAGTTACAGGGGCGAGCAGTACTTC. Residues: CASSYRGEQYF.

This chain links TRBV5-5 with TRBJ2-7; D unresolved. The CDR3 length is 15 residues. The V gene's germline CDR1 is SGHKS and CDR2 YYEKEE (reference sequence). V shed 3 bases and J shed 5 bases, with 18 bases lying between them. In DNA form, the CDR3 reads TGTGCCAGCAGCTCTTATAGCTCCGCCTTGGACGAGCAGTACTTC. It encodes CASSSYSSALDEQYF.

Here the CDR3 DNA reads TGTGCCAGCAGTTTTTTTAGGGCGGGGAATGAGCAGTTCTTC. It is translated as CASSFFRAGNEQFF. This chain joins TRBV28 and TRBJ2-1; weak D call: TRBD2 (6 bases). CDR1 is MDHEN, CDR2 SYDVKM, per germline. The ends were cut back, 3 bases at V and 7 bases at J, with 13 bases in the middle. This CDR3 spans 14 amino acids.

The chain links TRBV10-3 to TRBJ1-2; tentatively, D is TRBD1 (6 bases). V lost 11 bases and J lost 7, with 26 bases in between. This CDR3 contains 15 residues. The germline gives CDR1 ENHRY, CDR2 SYGVKD. In nucleotides, the CDR3 is TGTGCCGTGAATAAACCGGGACACGAGCTGCCTGGCTACACCTTC. Translating gives CAVNKPGHELPGYTF.

This chain links TRBV5-1 with TRBJ1-1; TRBD1 might be the D (6 bases). V was clipped by 1 base and J by 6 bases, with 10 bases between them. CDR1 is SGHRS, CDR2 YFSETQ, per germline. The CDR3 runs 13 residues. The CDR3 reads CASSLISGAEAFF. The DNA for the CDR3 is TGCGCCAGCAGCTTGATCTCAGGGGCTGAAGCTTTCTTT. The entire variable domain, with the rest obtained from reference TRBV5-1 and TRBJ1-1, is as follows: KAGVTQTPRYLIKTRGQQVTLSCSPISGHRSVSWYQQTPGQGLQFLFEYFSETQRNKGNFPGRFSGRQFSNSRSEMNVSTLELGDSALYLCASSLISGAEAFFGQGTRLTVV.